This T cell receptor beta chain was recovered during a study of prognosis after radiotherapy for stage I lung cancer. About the study: Recruitment took place in Nanjing, China, where patients with stage I non-small cell lung cancer were enrolled between 2018 and 2019. Patients (around 13 men, a handful of women) were aged about 50 to 95, median about 77 years.

The CDR3 loop spans 11 amino acids. Trimming took 8 bases from V and 5 from J, leaving 9 bases between them. Germline V gene lookup returns CDR1 MNHEY and CDR2 SVGEGT. At least ten counts were recorded for this clonotype. As yet, its antigen is unknown. Study-level results: Stereotactic body radiation therapy was followed by fewer unique TCR clones, median about 9,200 versus 6,500.

TCR beta CDR3 amplification from genomic DNA was performed by two-round multiplex PCR. First-round PCR employed TRBV- and TRBJ-specific primers for each gene. TCRdb re-called the multiplex PCR reads through MiXCR, storing one row per CDR3 protein. Counted here are around 63,000 distinct CDR3 sequences, more than 20% occurring once; the ten biggest clones make up less than 8%. The source was PBMCs, collected before or after stereotactic body radiation therapy (not recorded which). This clonotype originated in a donor over 45 with non-small cell lung cancer. The chain joins TRBV6-2 or TRBV6-3 to TRBJ1-2; D unresolved. As DNA, the CDR3 is TGTGCCAGCCAGGCTATTTATGGCTACACCTTC. The encoded protein is CASQAIYGYTF.